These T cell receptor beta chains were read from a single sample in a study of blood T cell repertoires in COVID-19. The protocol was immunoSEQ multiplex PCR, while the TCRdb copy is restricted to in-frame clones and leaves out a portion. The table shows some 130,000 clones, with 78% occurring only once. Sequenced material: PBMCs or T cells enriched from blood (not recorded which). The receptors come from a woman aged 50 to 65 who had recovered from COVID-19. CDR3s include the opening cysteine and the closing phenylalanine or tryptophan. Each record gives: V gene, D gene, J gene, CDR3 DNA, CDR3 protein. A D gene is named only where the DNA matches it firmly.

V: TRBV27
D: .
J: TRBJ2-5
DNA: TGTGCCAGCAGTTTAACGGGGGGCCTCACCGAGACCCAGTACTTC
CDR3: CASSLTGGLTETQYF

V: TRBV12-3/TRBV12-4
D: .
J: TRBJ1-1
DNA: TGTGCCAGCAGTCTCGACAGCCGAGAAGCTTTCTTT
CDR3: CASSLDSREAFF

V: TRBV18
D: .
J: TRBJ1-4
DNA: TGTGCCAGCTCACCAGCAGGGAAACTGTTTTTT
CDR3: CASSPAGKLFF

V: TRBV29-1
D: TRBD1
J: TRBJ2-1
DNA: TGCAGCGCCGGAGGACAGGGAAGGTCCTACAATGAGCAGTTCTTC
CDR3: CSAGGQGRSYNEQFF

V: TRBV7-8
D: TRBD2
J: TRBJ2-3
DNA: TGTGCCAGCAGCGGCGGGGGAACAGATACGCAGTATTTT
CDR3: CASSGGGTDTQYF

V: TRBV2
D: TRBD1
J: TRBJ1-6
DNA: TGTGCCAGCAGTGACTCGACAGGGAGATCACCCCTCCACTTT
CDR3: CASSDSTGRSPLHF

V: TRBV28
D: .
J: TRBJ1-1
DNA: TGTGCCAGCCTCGGGGGGTGGACTGAAGCTTTCTTT
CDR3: CASLGGWTEAFF

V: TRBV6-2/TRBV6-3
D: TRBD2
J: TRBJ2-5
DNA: TGTGCCAGCAGTTACGCGGGGGAAGAGACCCAGTACTTC
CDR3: CASSYAGEETQYF

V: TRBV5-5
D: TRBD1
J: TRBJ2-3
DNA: TGTGCCAGCAGCCGCGGACAGGGGGCCGCAGATACGCAGTATTTT
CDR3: CASSRGQGAADTQYF

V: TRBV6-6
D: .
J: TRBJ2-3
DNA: TGTGCCAGCCGCCCTGGAAGGGGCTACACAGATACGCAGTATTTT
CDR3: CASRPGRGYTDTQYF

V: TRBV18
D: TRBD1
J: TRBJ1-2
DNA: TGTGCCAGCTCACTCGGGACAGGGCCATATGGCTACACCTTC
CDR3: CASSLGTGPYGYTF

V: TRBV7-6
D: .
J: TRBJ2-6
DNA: TGTGCCAGCAGCTTATCAGGGGCCAGCTCTGGGGCCAACGTCCTGACTTTC
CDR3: CASSLSGASSGANVLTF

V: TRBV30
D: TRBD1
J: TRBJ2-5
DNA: TGTGCCTGGAGTGTAGGGGGCATAGAGACCCAGTACTTC
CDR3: CAWSVGGIETQYF

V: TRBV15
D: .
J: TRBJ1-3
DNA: TGTGCCACCAGCAGAGAGATACAGTTTCACTCTGGAAACACCATATATTTT
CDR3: CATSREIQFHSGNTIYF